These 27 T cell receptor beta chains came from one sample sequenced in a study of PD-L1 blockade in urothelial cancer. The method was immunoSEQ multiplex PCR; TCRdb's version includes in-frame clones alone and lacks a portion of them. The sample consists of about 86,000 clones, about 85% of them appearing once. Indicated time point: pretreatment peripheral blood. The sequencing here drew on PBMCs, taken around atezolizumab (anti-PD-L1) treatment. These receptor sequences come from a man in his 60s with urothelial cancer.

DNA for the CDR3: TGTGCCAGCAGCGGGGGGACAGGGGGCGCAAATGGCTACACCTTC. It codes for CASSGGTGGANGYTF. The chain employs TRBV11-3 and TRBJ1-2; 12 bases match TRBD1. V dropped 5 bases and J dropped 6; count of bases not matched to a gene: 7. This CDR3 spans 15 amino acids. The V gene's germline CDR1 is SGHNT and CDR2 YENEEA.

This chain connects TRBV27 to TRBJ1-1; D might be TRBD1 (6 bases). The CDR3 loop spans 14 amino acids. CDR1 MNHEY and CDR2 SMNVEV come from the germline V gene (reference sequence). V was clipped by 5 bases and J by 0 bases, with 10 bases between them. CDR3 coding DNA: TGTGCCAGCAGTATAGCAGGGGTGAACACTGAAGCTTTCTTT. Its translation is CASSIAGVNTEAFF.

The chain has TRBV18 and TRBJ1-5; 8 bases map to TRBD1. V was pared by 1 base and J by 4 bases, with 3 bases of the junction left unmatched. The germline V gene has CDR1 KGHSH and CDR2 LQKENI. The CDR3 is 15 residues long. The CDR3 sequence: CASSPLDRGNQPQHF. CDR3 coding DNA: TGTGCCAGCTCACCACTCGACAGGGGAAATCAGCCCCAGCATTTT. Filled out from reference TRBV18 and TRBJ1-5, the complete variable domain reads NAGVMQNPRHLVRRRGQEARLRCSPMKGHSHVYWYRQLPEEGLKFMVYLQKENIIDESGMPKERFSAEFPKEGPSILRIQQVVRGDSAAYFCASSPLDRGNQPQHFGDGTRLSIL.

The V and J genes are TRBV7-2 and TRBJ2-1; 8 nucleotides agree with TRBD2. With V trimmed by 2 bases and J by 9 bases, 12 bases remained unmatched. The germline V gene has CDR1 SGHTA and CDR2 FQGNSA. The CDR3 extends over 16 amino acids. CDR3 coding DNA: TGTGCCAGCAGCTTAACGGCGGGAGGCACCTGGGGTGAGCAGTTCTTC. It codes for CASSLTAGGTWGEQFF.

This clone has just one count. This chain connects TRBV7-6 to TRBJ2-7; tentative D call: TRBD2 (6 bases). Germline V gives CDR1 SGHVS, CDR2 FNYEAQ. The ends were cut back, 1 base at V and 3 bases at J, with 16 bases in the middle. This CDR3 has 16 amino acids. CDR3 loop: CASSLVFAGSLYEQYF. In DNA form, the CDR3 reads TGTGCCAGCAGCTTAGTATTCGCGGGATCGCTCTACGAGCAGTACTTC. Filled out from reference TRBV7-6 and TRBJ2-7, the complete variable domain reads GAGVSQSPRYKVTKRGQDVALRCDPISGHVSLYWYRQALGQGPEFLTYFNYEAQQDKSGLPNDRFSAERPEGSISTLTIQRTEQRDSAMYRCASSLVFAGSLYEQYFGPGTRLTVT.

This rearrangement joins TRBV29-1 to TRBJ2-2, with 9 bases that match TRBD2. Trimming at V came to 4 bases and at J to 5 bases, leaving 5 bases not matched to a gene. Germline loops: CDR1 SQVTM, CDR2 ANQGSEA. The CDR3 contains 14 residues. The CDR3 spells CSVGAGGRTGELFF. CDR3 bases: TGCAGCGTTGGGGCGGGAGGGCGTACCGGGGAGCTGTTTTTT.

This chain uses TRBV10-3 with TRBJ2-7; TRBD2 matches 9 bases. The V segment lost 0 bases and the J segment 2 bases; nucleotides outside the gene matches: 5. This CDR3 spans 16 amino acids. Germline V gives CDR1 ENHRY, CDR2 SYGVKD. The CDR3 reads CAISESAGGFPYEQYF. For the CDR3, the DNA is TGTGCCATCAGTGAGTCGGCGGGGGGGTTCCCCTACGAGCAGTACTTC.

In its sample, this clone was seen once. This chain joins TRBV27 and TRBJ2-1; perhaps TRBD2 as D (6 bases). The CDR3 contains 15 residues. From germline, CDR1 is MNHEY and CDR2 SMNVEV (reference sequence). V shed 6 bases and J shed 7 bases, with 19 bases lying between them. The CDR3 nucleotides read TGTGCCAGCAGCCTCCAAGCGGCCGGGGGTAATGAGCAGTTCTTC. Protein: CASSLQAAGGNEQFF.

Note on this clone: Germline and junction disagree at one end, which may indicate a read error. The J gene is TRBJ2-1, the V gene TRBV7-7; D gene uncertain. Germline-derived CDR1 and CDR2 are SSHAT and FNYEAQ (reference sequence). The CDR3 contains 13 residues. The CDR3: CASSLAPSNEQFF. CDR3 coding DNA: TGTGCTAGCAGCTTAGCTCCGAGCAATGAGCAGTTCTTC. The entire variable domain, with the rest obtained from reference TRBV7-7 and TRBJ2-1, is as follows: GAGVSQSPRYKVTKRGQDVTLRCDPISSHATLYWYQQALGQGPEFLTYFNYEAQPDKSGLPSDRFSAERPEGSISTLTIQRTEQRDSAMYRCASSLAPSNEQFFGPGTRLTVL.

The V and J genes are TRBV7-9 and TRBJ2-3, with 12 bases matching TRBD2. CDR1 and CDR2 from the germline V gene are SEHNR and FQNEAQ (reference sequence). J lost 8 bases, V lost 5 bases, and 8 bases had no gene match. This CDR3 has 15 residues. The CDR3: CASSPASGRGGTQYF. DNA of the CDR3: TGTGCCAGCAGCCCGGCTAGCGGGAGGGGGGGTACGCAGTATTTT.

The rearrangement links TRBV5-6 to TRBJ1-6; 9 bases line up with TRBD1. This CDR3 is built from 17 residues. V shed 0 bases and J 5 bases; nucleotides not matched to a gene: 6. The V gene's germline CDR1 is SGHDT and CDR2 YYEEEE. The CDR3 nucleotides read TGTGCCAGCAGCTTGGGGGGGACAGGGAGAAATAATTCACCCCTCCACTTT. The encoded protein is CASSLGGTGRNNSPLHF. Complete variable domain (other parts from reference TRBV5-6 and TRBJ1-6): DAGVTQSPTHLIKTRGQQVTLRCSPKSGHDTVSWYQQALGQGPQFIFQYYEEEERQRGNFPDRFSGHQFPNYSSELNVNALLLGDSALYLCASSLGGTGRNNSPLHFGNGTRLTVT.

The chain is built from TRBV18 and TRBJ2-1, with 7 bases that match TRBD2. The length of the CDR3 is 17 residues. Germline trimming cut 1 base from V and 2 bases from J; bases unmatched to any gene: 8. Germline lookup yields CDR1 KGHSH and CDR2 LQKENI. As DNA, the CDR3 is TGTGCCAGCTCACCACAGTTCGCGGGAGTCACCTACAATGAGCAGTTCTTC. Encoded protein: CASSPQFAGVTYNEQFF.

The chain combines TRBV7-8 with TRBJ1-3; 8 bases line up with TRBD1. The CDR3 consists of 18 residues. Germline V lookup: CDR1 SGHVS, CDR2 FQNEAQ. V lost 0 bases to trimming and J lost 2 bases; unmatched junction nucleotides: 9. The CDR3 here is CASSLAPGTGPTGNTIYF. CDR3 DNA sequence: TGTGCCAGCAGCTTAGCCCCCGGGACAGGTCCGACTGGAAACACCATATATTTT. Filled out from reference TRBV7-8 and TRBJ1-3, the complete variable domain reads GAGVSQSPRYKVAKRGQDVALRCDPISGHVSLFWYQQALGQGPEFLTYFQNEAQLDKSGLPSDRFFAERPEGSVSTLKIQRTQQEDSAVYLCASSLAPGTGPTGNTIYFGEGSWLTVV.

This clone appeared once. The chain has TRBV9 and TRBJ2-5; 11 bases match TRBD2. Per the germline V gene, CDR1 is SGDLS and CDR2 is YYNGEE. Trimming took 2 bases from V and 5 from J; bases not matched to a gene: 5. The CDR3 is made up of 15 amino acids. CDR3 region: CASSVSSGRWETQYF. DNA of the CDR3: TGTGCCAGCAGCGTTTCTAGCGGGAGGTGGGAGACCCAGTACTTC.

The V call is TRBV7-8, the J call TRBJ2-7; 9 bases map to TRBD2. The CDR3 consists of 17 residues. The germline V gene has CDR1 SGHVS and CDR2 FQNEAQ. The ends lost 1 base at V and 3 bases at J; junction bases unmatched: 10. The CDR3 spells CASSLVRVGLAFYEQYF. The CDR3 DNA follows: TGTGCCAGCAGCTTAGTTCGCGTGGGACTAGCCTTCTACGAGCAGTACTTC.

The chain joins TRBV27 to TRBJ1-4, with 10 bases identical to TRBD1. The V segment lost 2 bases and the J segment 6 bases; nucleotides outside the gene matches: 6. Germline values: CDR1 MNHEY, CDR2 SMNVEV (reference sequence). This CDR3 is 16 amino acids long. The CDR3 region is CASSLLTGTGDEKLFF. For the CDR3, the DNA is TGTGCCAGCAGTTTACTCACCGGGACAGGGGATGAAAAACTGTTTTTT.

The rearrangement links TRBV7-9 to TRBJ2-1; D might be TRBD2 (6 bases). The CDR3 contains 15 residues. The V gene lost 7 bases and the J gene lost 3 bases, with 16 bases spanning the gap. Germline V gene data show CDR1 as SEHNR and CDR2 as FQNEAQ (reference sequence). The CDR3 DNA follows: TGTGCCAGCATCGCCGCGACTAGTGGCTACAATGAGCAGTTCTTC. The encoded protein is CASIAATSGYNEQFF.

This rearrangement joins TRBV30 to TRBJ1-1; TRBD1 matches at 9 bases. The CDR3 totals 13 residues. Germline-derived CDR1 and CDR2 are GTSNPN and SVGIG (reference sequence). The V and J ends lost 5 bases and 3 bases, in that order; junction bases with no gene match: 4. CDR3 loop: CAWEGTGYTEAFF. The CDR3, as DNA: TGTGCCTGGGAGGGGACAGGGTACACTGAAGCTTTCTTT.

The chain recombines TRBV11-2 with TRBJ1-2, with 7 positions matching TRBD1. The trim removed 5 bases at V and 1 base at J, leaving 10 bases unmatched. The CDR3 is 16 amino acids. The germline CDR1 and CDR2 sequences are SGHAT and FQNNGV. CDR3 in DNA: TGTGCCAGCAGCCGGGACAGCGAGTCTCATAACTATGGCTACACCTTC. Translating it yields CASSRDSESHNYGYTF.

V gene TRBV10-3 combines with J gene TRBJ2-1, with 14 bases lining up with TRBD2. The CDR3 is 14 amino acids. CDR1 ENHRY and CDR2 SYGVKD come from the germline V gene. Trimming took 8 bases from V and 6 from J; bases not matched to a gene: 3. The CDR3 DNA sequence: TGTGCCATCGGAGGGACTAGCGGGAGCAATGAGCAGTTCTTC. Residues: CAIGGTSGSNEQFF.

The chain joins TRBV5-5 to TRBJ2-3; D not resolved. Trimming left V 4 bases short and J 1 base short, with 7 bases between. This CDR3 has 13 residues. Germline V gives CDR1 SGHKS, CDR2 YYEKEE (reference sequence). The CDR3 reads CASSVRGTDTQYF. CDR3 coding DNA: TGTGCCAGCAGCGTTAGAGGCACAGATACGCAGTATTTT.

This sequence joins TRBV7-9 and TRBJ2-1; 10 nucleotides match TRBD1. The CDR3 loop spans 16 amino acids. CDR1 is SEHNR, CDR2 FQNEAQ, per germline (reference sequence). With 5 bases clipped from V and 6 bases from J, the junction kept 10 bases outside the gene matches. The CDR3 DNA reads TGTGCCAGCAGCGGAAGCCGGGACAGGGGAATCAATGAGCAGTTCTTC. Translation gives CASSGSRDRGINEQFF.

The chain joins TRBV2 to TRBJ2-1; the match to TRBD1 covers 12 bases. The CDR3 loop spans 15 amino acids. Germline V gives CDR1 SNHLY, CDR2 FYNNEI. The V segment lost 6 bases and the J segment 8 bases; nucleotides outside the gene matches: 8. This chain's CDR3 is CASRVGTGGFYEQFF. For the CDR3, the DNA is TGTGCCAGCAGAGTGGGGACAGGGGGCTTCTATGAGCAGTTCTTC.

The chain carries TRBV5-1 and TRBJ2-2; 12 bases are shared with TRBD2. The ends lost 7 bases at V and 6 bases at J; junction bases unmatched: 4. The CDR3 consists of 14 residues. Per the germline V gene, CDR1 is SGHRS and CDR2 is YFSETQ. This CDR3 reads CASALAGGPGELFF. In DNA form, the CDR3 reads TGCGCCAGCGCTCTAGCGGGGGGGCCCGGGGAGCTGTTTTTT.

The chain recombines TRBV6-1 with TRBJ1-2, with TRBD1 matching over 8 bases. Trimming took 6 bases from V and 4 from J; bases not matched to a gene: 7. Germline CDR1 is MNHNS and CDR2 is SASEGT. The CDR3 runs 14 residues. The CDR3, as DNA: TGTGCCAGCAGCCCGACAGGGGACGGCTATGGCTACACCTTC. This translates into CASSPTGDGYGYTF.

This CDR3 reads CASSMSSGRIDEQFF. The CDR3 DNA reads as TGTGCCAGCAGCATGTCTAGCGGGAGGATTGATGAGCAGTTCTTC. V gene TRBV6-1 combines with J gene TRBJ2-1; 11 bases fit TRBD2. Germline CDR1 reads MNHNS; CDR2 reads SASEGT. CDR3 size: 15 residues. V lost 6 bases and J lost 8; bases outside the gene matches: 9.

The rearrangement joins TRBV28 to TRBJ2-7; a weak D match, TRBD1 (6 bases). Germline-derived CDR1 and CDR2 are MDHEN and SYDVKM. CDR3 length: 14 residues. Deletions cut 7 bases from V and 2 bases from J, with 15 bases between. The CDR3 region has the DNA TGTGCCAGCAACCAACAGGGCCCTACCTACGAGCAGTACTTC. It yields the protein CASNQQGPTYEQYF. Drawing the rest from reference TRBV28 and TRBJ2-7, the complete variable domain is DVKVTQSSRYLVKRTGEKVFLECVQDMDHENMFWYRQDPGLGLRLIYFSYDVKMKEKGDIPEGYSVSREKKERFSLILESASTNQTSMYLCASNQQGPTYEQYFGPGTRLTVT.